These 5 T cell receptor beta chains originate from one sample sequenced in a study of T cells in Graves' hyperthyroidism and ophthalmopathy. Amplified regions were TCR beta CDR3 sequences from RNA transcripts. The HTBI primer set served for first-round RT-PCR of the TCR CDR3. TCRdb ran MiXCR on the multiplex PCR reads and lists one entry per CDR3 protein. The table shows 250,000 to 400,000 distinct CDR3 sequences, with about an eighth occurring only once. Sequenced sample: blood. The receptor set was obtained from a woman aged 40 to 49 with Graves' ophthalmopathy.

Worth noting for this clonotype: One base away lies a much larger clone, so this may be a sequencing read error. The rearrangement joins TRBV15 to TRBJ1-1; D not resolved. The CDR3 consists of 15 residues. Per germline, CDR1 LNHNV and CDR2 YYDKDF (reference sequence). V was pared by 0 bases and J by 4 bases, with 12 bases between. The CDR3 is CATSRDRRGATEAFF. CDR3 DNA sequence: TGTGCCACCAGCAGAGATCGACGGGGAGCCACTGAAGCTTTCTTT. The entire variable domain, with the rest obtained from reference TRBV15 and TRBJ1-1, is as follows: DAMVIQNPRYQVTQFGKPVTLSCSQTLNHNVMYWYQQKSSQAPKLLFHYYDKDFNNEADTPDNFQSRRPNTSFCFLDIRSPGLGDTAMYLCATSRDRRGATEAFFGQGTRLTVV.

The chain recombines TRBV19 with TRBJ1-1; TRBD1 agrees at 7 bases. Trimming at V came to 2 bases and at J to 1 base, leaving 1 base not matched to a gene. Germline V lookup: CDR1 LNHDA, CDR2 SQIVND (reference sequence). The length of the CDR3 is 14 residues. The CDR3 loop is CASSITGANTEAFF. The CDR3 coding sequence is TGTGCCAGTAGTATAACAGGGGCGAACACTGAAGCTTTCTTT.

This clonotype has a count of ten or more. V gene TRBV27 combines with J gene TRBJ2-5; perhaps TRBD2 as D (6 bases). Germline V gives CDR1 MNHEY, CDR2 SMNVEV (reference sequence). The V end was cut by 2 bases, the J end by 1 base, with 11 bases between. The CDR3 consists of 15 residues. The CDR3 protein is CASSLGWEVQETQYF. CDR3 DNA sequence: TGTGCCAGCAGTTTAGGTTGGGAGGTCCAAGAGACCCAGTACTTC.

This chain uses TRBV24-1 with TRBJ2-6; TRBD1 matches at 10 bases. V lost 5 bases to trimming and J lost 2 bases; unmatched junction nucleotides: 8. This CDR3 is built from 18 residues. The germline V gene encodes CDR1 KGHDR and CDR2 SFDVKD. The CDR3 DNA is TGTGCCACCAGTGGTCATAGGGGGACAGGGGCTGGGGCCAACGTCCTGACTTTC. This translates into CATSGHRGTGAGANVLTF.

This clonotype was found a few times. The chain recombines TRBV5-1 with TRBJ2-5; D may be TRBD2 (6 bases). The CDR3 loop spans 13 amino acids. Trimming shortened V by 4 bases and J by 5 bases, and 12 bases separated the two germline ends. Per germline, CDR1 SGHRS and CDR2 YFSETQ. The CDR3 DNA follows: TGCGCCAGCAGCCGGGGGACGTTGGAGACCCAGTACTTC. It encodes CASSRGTLETQYF.